This entry features one T cell receptor (beta chain) sequence. Its antigen is undetermined. CDR3 length equals 15 residues. Deletions cut 2 bases from V and 7 bases from J, with 16 bases between. Germline loops: CDR1 SGHRS, CDR2 YFSETQ. This specimen belongs to a study of OX40 agonist ivuxolimab in advanced cancers. Study information: Patients enrolled in dose escalation were diagnosed with hepatocellular carcinoma, melanoma, renal cell or head and neck cancer. Participants could have had prior anti-PD-1, anti-PD-L1 or anti-CTLA-4 therapy, and about 37% had some. Partial responses were achieved by three patients, one with hepatocellular carcinoma and two with cutaneous melanoma. Study observations and caveats: Average numbers of expanded clones were greater in CD8+ T cells than in CD4+.

TCRdb's copy holds only in-frame clones and misses some; the assay was immunoSEQ multiplex PCR. This repertoire shows about 60,000 clones, 84% found once; its top ten account for about 0.65%. The chain recombines TRBV5-1 with TRBJ2-1; perhaps TRBD2 as D (5 bases). This material consisted of CD4+ or CD8+ T cells sorted from blood, taken in a trial of the OX40 agonist ivuxolimab. This TCR was recovered from an adult with an advanced solid tumor such as melanoma, head and neck, liver or kidney cancer. The CDR3 protein is CASSFGFSGNNEQFF. In DNA form, the CDR3 reads TGCGCCAGCAGCTTCGGGTTCTCCGGGAATAATGAGCAGTTCTTC.